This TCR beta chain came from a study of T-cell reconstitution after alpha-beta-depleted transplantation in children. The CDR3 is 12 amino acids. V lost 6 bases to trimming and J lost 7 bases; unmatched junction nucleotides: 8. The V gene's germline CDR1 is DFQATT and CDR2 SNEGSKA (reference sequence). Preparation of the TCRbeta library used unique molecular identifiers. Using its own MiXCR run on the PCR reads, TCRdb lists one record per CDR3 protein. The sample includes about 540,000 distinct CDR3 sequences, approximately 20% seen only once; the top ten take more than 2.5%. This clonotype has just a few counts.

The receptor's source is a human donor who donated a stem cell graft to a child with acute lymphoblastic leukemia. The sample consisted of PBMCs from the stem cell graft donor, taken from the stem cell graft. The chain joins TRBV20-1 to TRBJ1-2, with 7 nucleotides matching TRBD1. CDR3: CSADNHRGGYTF. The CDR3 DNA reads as TGCAGTGCAGATAATCACAGGGGTGGCTACACCTTC.